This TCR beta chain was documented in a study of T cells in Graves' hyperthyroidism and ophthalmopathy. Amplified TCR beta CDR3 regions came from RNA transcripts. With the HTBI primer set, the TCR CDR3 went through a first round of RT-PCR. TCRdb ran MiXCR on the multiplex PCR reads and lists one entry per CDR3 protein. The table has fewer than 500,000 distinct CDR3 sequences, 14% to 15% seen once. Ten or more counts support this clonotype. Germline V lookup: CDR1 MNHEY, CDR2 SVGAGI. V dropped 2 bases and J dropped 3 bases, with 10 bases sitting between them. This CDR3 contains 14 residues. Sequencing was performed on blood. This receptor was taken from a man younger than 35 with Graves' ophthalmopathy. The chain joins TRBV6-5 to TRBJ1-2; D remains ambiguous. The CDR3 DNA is TGTGCCAGCAGTTACGCTCCGGAAGACTATGGCTACACCTTC. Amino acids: CASSYAPEDYGYTF.